This is a list of T cell receptor beta chains from one sample in a study of shared clonotypes between healthy human individuals. Clones were read by immunoSEQ multiplex PCR, and TCRdb kept only the in-frame ones, dropping some. The table has a few million clones, roughly 90% seen once. The sample taken for sequencing was naive CD4+ T cells from PBMCs. These receptors were taken from a man aged 18 to 30 in good health. Some clones in this sample may be carry-over from other donors' samples. CDR3s include the opening cysteine and the closing phenylalanine or tryptophan. D genes are given only for firm matches. Size values are once, few and many counts, or a class for expanded clones, and some rows have none.

TRBJ2-1,TRBD2,TRBV5-1,NA,CASSLSGIGDEQFF,TGCGCCAGCAGCTTGAGCGGGATCGGCGATGAGCAGTTCTTC
TRBJ1-2,TRBD1,TRBV6-1,NA,CASTWTGQGYTF,TGTGCCAGCACCTGGACAGGTCAAGGCTACACCTTC
TRBJ2-1,TRBD2,TRBV28,NA,CASTTGTSSYNEQFF,TGTGCCAGCACTACCGGGACTAGCTCCTACAATGAGCAGTTCTTC
TRBJ2-1,TRBD2,TRBV6-1,NA,CASRLAANEQFF,TGTGCCAGCAGACTAGCGGCCAATGAGCAGTTCTTC
TRBJ2-1,TRBD2,TRBV6-1,NA,CASSAAGGYEQFF,TGTGCCAGCAGTGCGGCGGGAGGGTATGAGCAGTTCTTC
TRBJ1-2,NA,TRBV28,NA,CASSLLDLPGGYTF,TGTGCCAGCAGTTTACTAGATCTCCCGGGTGGCTACACCTTC
TRBJ1-1,TRBD1,TRBV28,once,CASSPGGRTEAFF,TGTGCCAGCAGTCCAGGGGGTAGAACTGAAGCTTTCTTT
TRBJ2-7,NA,TRBV12-5,NA,CASGYSKRVGHLSYEQYF,TGTGCTAGTGGTTATTCAAAGCGGGTGGGGCACCTCTCCTACGAGCAGTACTTC
TRBJ2-7,TRBD1,TRBV28,NA,CASSFLGEGAYEQYF,TGTGCCAGCAGTTTCCTTGGCGAGGGGGCTTACGAGCAGTACTTC
TRBJ1-1,NA,TRBV4-2,few,CASSREEGTEAFF,TGTGCCAGCAGCCGAGAAGAGGGGACTGAAGCTTTCTTT
TRBJ2-1,TRBD1,TRBV10-2,NA,CASSSDRGPYNEQFF,TGCGCCAGCAGCTCCGACAGGGGGCCCTACAATGAGCAGTTCTTC
TRBJ2-5,NA,TRBV21-1,NA,CASRQAVAGGQETQYF,TGTGCCAGCAGGCAAGCAGTGGCGGGAGGGCAAGAGACCCAGTACTTC
TRBJ1-1,NA,TRBV12-5,NA,CASGTDRNTEAFF,TGTGCTAGTGGTACCGACAGGAACACTGAAGCTTTCTTT
TRBJ1-1,TRBD1,TRBV9,NA,CASKSTGGGGEAFF,TGTGCCAGCAAATCAACAGGGGGTGGTGGTGAAGCTTTCTTT
TRBJ2-1,TRBD2,TRBV2,NA,CASDRTSVNEQFF,TGTGCCAGCGATAGGACTAGTGTGAATGAGCAGTTCTTC
TRBJ1-5,NA,TRBV18,once,CASSSGALNSNQPQHF,TGTGCCAGCTCATCCGGGGCTCTGAACTCCAATCAGCCCCAGCATTTT
TRBJ1-4,TRBD1,TRBV25-1,once,CASSEYGTGANEKLFF,TGTGCCAGCAGTGAATATGGGACAGGGGCTAATGAAAAACTGTTTTTT
TRBJ2-5,NA,TRBV6-5,NA,CASSYGSLGTQYF,TGTGCCAGCAGTTACGGCTCCCTTGGAACCCAGTACTTC
TRBJ2-3,NA,TRBV28,NA,CASSRFTDTQYF,TGTGCCAGCAGTAGGTTCACCGATACGCAGTATTTT
TRBJ1-2,TRBD1,TRBV28,NA,CASSFRTGVRPSGYTF,TGTGCCAGCAGTTTCCGGACAGGGGTCCGCCCTTCTGGCTACACCTTC
TRBJ1-4,NA,TRBV5-1,NA,CASSLAGTGRNEKLFF,TGCGCCAGCAGCTTGGCCGGGACGGGCAGAAATGAAAAACTGTTTTTT
TRBJ2-3,NA,TRBV2,NA,CALLQGLSTDTQYF,TGTGCCCTTTTACAGGGATTAAGCACAGATACGCAGTATTTT
TRBJ2-3,TRBD1,TRBV7-9,NA,CASSVRQGTDTQYF,TGTGCCAGCAGCGTCAGACAGGGTACGGATACGCAGTATTTT
TRBJ1-4,TRBD1,TRBV9,NA,CASSEGTDFVEKLFF,TGTGCCAGCAGCGAGGGGACAGATTTCGTTGAAAAACTGTTTTTT
TRBJ2-3,TRBD2,TRBV7-9,NA,CASSSGLAGITDTQYF,TGTGCCAGCAGCTCGGGACTAGCGGGAATTACCGATACGCAGTATTTT
TRBJ2-7,TRBD2,TRBV10-3,NA,CAVGLAGAVYEQYF,TGTGCGGTGGGACTAGCGGGAGCCGTGTACGAGCAGTACTTC
TRBJ1-4,NA,TRBV5-4,NA,CASSPGTNEKLFF,TGTGCCAGCAGCCCCGGAACTAATGAAAAACTGTTTTTT
TRBJ2-3,TRBD2,TRBV18,once,CASSPLVPAGGTDTQYF,TGTGCCAGCTCACCATTAGTTCCAGCGGGAGGAACAGATACGCAGTATTTT
TRBJ2-7,NA,TRBV7-6,once,CASSLRAGSPYEQYF,TGTGCCAGCAGCTTAAGGGCCGGGAGCCCCTACGAGCAGTACTTC
TRBJ1-4,NA,TRBV2,NA,CASGHPNEKLFF,TGTGCCAGCGGCCATCCGAATGAAAAACTGTTTTTT
TRBJ1-1,NA,TRBV27,NA,CASKVSRHSATNTSEAFF,TGTGCCAGCAAAGTAAGTCGCCATTCTGCCACTAATACTTCTGAAGCTTTCTTT